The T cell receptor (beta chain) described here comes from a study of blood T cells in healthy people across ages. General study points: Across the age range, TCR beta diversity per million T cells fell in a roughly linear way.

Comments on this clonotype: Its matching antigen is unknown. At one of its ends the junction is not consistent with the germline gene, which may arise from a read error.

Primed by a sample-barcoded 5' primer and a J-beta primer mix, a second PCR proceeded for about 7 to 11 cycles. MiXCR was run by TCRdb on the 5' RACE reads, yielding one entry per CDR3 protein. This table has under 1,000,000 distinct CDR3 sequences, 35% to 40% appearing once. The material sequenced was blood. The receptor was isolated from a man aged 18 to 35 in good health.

CDR3 coding DNA: TGTGCCAGAAGCTTAGTCGACAGGGCCAAAAACATTCAGTACTTC. Translation gives CARSLVDRAKNIQYF. The chain joins TRBV7-2 to TRBJ2-4, with D possibly being TRBD1 (6 bases). Germline CDR1 reads SGHTA; CDR2 reads FQGNSA. The CDR3 sequence is 15 residues long.